The subject of this entry is one T cell receptor beta chain. What antigen it recognizes has not been identified. One end of the junction varies from germline; a read error may be responsible. The sample belongs to a study of neurological immune-mediated disorders (dated by TCRdb to between 2018 and 2021). General notes on the study: Peripheral blood TCR-beta repertoires from HTLV-I-associated myelopathy (HAM/TSP) patients, multiple sclerosis patients and healthy controls were compared by UMI-based sequencing. Of the 68 subjects in the cohort, some 15 were HAM/TSP patients, approximately 35 were multiple sclerosis patients, and some 20 were healthy controls. The roughly 100 TCR-beta libraries included longitudinal samples, technical triplicates and paired sorted CD4+ and CD8+ T-cell subsets alongside PBMC samples. The research as a whole found: TCR clonal expansion was highest in HAM/TSP patients and lowest in MS patients, with MS patients falling below even healthy controls. Expanded clones from different subjects shared no identical CDR3 amino acid sequences, which suggests that TCR-beta repertoires were private in all groups.

To synthesize cDNA, template-switch 5'RACE was performed with a primer carrying a 10-nucleotide random unique molecular identifier so that each TCR transcript was tagged. Each sequencing run produced over 190 million TCR-beta sequences covering 15-18 subjects. The RNeasy kit was used to extract total RNA. The KAPA Real-time Library Amplification kit was used to amplify TCR-beta VDJ regions with primers targeting the TCR constant region and the 5'RACE anchor. A first PCR added sample indexes and Illumina adaptors, and a second PCR then raised library yield. After Ampure bead purification, the TCR product of roughly 650 bp was size-selected on a 2% E-gel SizeSelection system. Before pooling, libraries had their quality checked on a Bioanalyzer, their concentration measured with Qubit, and their quantity determined with the Kapa Library Quantification kit. Libraries were sequenced paired-end 2 x 150 bp on an Illumina HiSeq 2500. To increase sequence diversity, roughly 24-31% phiX was spiked into each library pool. The source study handled its data this way. Quality-filtered reads were processed with the UMI-based MiGEC pipeline, and over 85% of raw TCR sequences were removed by the MiGEC pipeline during error correction. VDJ genes were aligned to IMGT germline references, and clonotypes were defined by unique CDR3 amino acid sequence plus V-J genes. Clonal expansion, Shannon diversity, and CDR3 relatedness (CalcPairwiseDistances, ClusterSamples) were evaluated with VDJtools, and phylogenetic trees were built with CLCbio workbench. A clone was classed as expanded if it had 8 or more unique UMIs, a cutoff based on coefficient-of-variation modelling across technical triplicates. TCRdb reprocessing: public reads trimmed at Q25 with fastp, clones called with MiXCR, in-frame beta chains kept. Each record represents a unique CDR3 protein, reported with the most common genes and DNA among its rows. These V and J calls derive from TCRdb rather than the authors' analysis. The sample contains about 79,000 distinct CDR3 sequences, roughly 14% of them found a single time. The ten biggest clones cover 6.5% to 8% of the sample.

The germline V gene yields SGHRS for CDR1 and YFSETQ for CDR2. The CDR3 has 14 amino acids, counting the end cysteine and phenylalanine. This entry keeps only the CDR3 DNA: 42 bases, framed from base 1. The healthy controls were volunteers from a blood bank in Maryland, USA. For unsorted PBMC libraries, 2 million PBMCs were used after storage in RNAlater at -80 degrees C until RNA extraction. Peripheral blood was subjected to Ficoll-Hypaque density gradient centrifugation to isolate PBMCs, which were then cryopreserved in liquid nitrogen. The origin of this receptor is a woman between 45 and 65 years old in good health. Specimen: PBMCs. Recombination joined TRBV5-1 with TRBJ1-1; 6 matching bases give a weak D call of TRBD1. Read as DNA, the sequence is TGCGCCAGCAGCCCGGGAAAGGGGGGGACTGAAGATTTCTTT. It translates to CASSPGKGGTEDFF.